The next 28 T cell receptor beta chains were all read from a single sample in a study of a mutant IDH1 vaccine in newly diagnosed glioma (dated by TCRdb to the early 2020s). The receptor library was made with the immunoSEQ multiplex PCR assay. TCRdb provides this immuneACCESS table in a form limited to in-frame rearrangements. Some clones are lacking; in checked studies, under half of them reflect an unresolved V gene, and why the rest are absent is not known. The sample records some 57,000 clones, around 80% of which are singletons. The biggest ten clones account for less than 5.5% of the sample. In the paper's terms, the time point label means: week 47, end of study. Each vaccine dose was 300 ug of a 20-mer mutant IDH1 peptide in Montanide, given subcutaneously with topical imiquimod. These receptors' antigens are unknown. The source was PBMCs, collected from a glioma patient whose treatment included an IDH1 peptide vaccine. These receptors were collected from a woman in her 40s with glioma. Some clones in this sample may be carry-over from other donors' samples.

The chain combines TRBV5-1 with TRBJ2-3; no definite D call. The CDR3 sequence is 12 residues long. V shed 2 bases and J shed 5 bases, with 6 bases lying between them. Germline values: CDR1 SGHRS, CDR2 YFSETQ. The CDR3 sequence is CASSFEQDTQYF. In DNA, the CDR3 is TGCGCCAGCAGCTTCGAGCAAGATACGCAGTATTTT.

This chain links TRBV7-3 with TRBJ1-6, with unresolved D. Germline values: CDR1 SGHTA, CDR2 FQGTGA. The length of the CDR3 is 12 residues. Trimming shortened V by 5 bases and J by 12 bases, and 11 bases separated the two germline ends. CDR3 sequence reads: CASSDRGIPLHF. The CDR3 region has the DNA TGTGCCAGCAGCGACCGTGGTATACCCCTCCACTTT.

This chain connects TRBV30 to TRBJ2-1; a possible D gene is TRBD1 (6 bases). The CDR3 runs 12 residues. Germline lookup yields CDR1 GTSNPN and CDR2 SVGIG (reference sequence). Trimming removed 1 base at V and 7 bases at J, with 8 bases between. The CDR3 DNA follows: TGTGCCTGGAGTGCCACAGGGAATGAGCAGTTCTTC. Its translation is CAWSATGNEQFF.

The rearrangement joins TRBV2 to TRBJ1-1; 8 nucleotides align to TRBD1. Germline V gene data show CDR1 as SNHLY and CDR2 as FYNNEI. V shed 6 bases and J 4 bases; nucleotides not matched to a gene: 4. The CDR3 has 13 residues. CDR3 in amino acids: CASSPTGGTEAFF. The CDR3 DNA reads as TGTGCCAGCAGCCCTACAGGGGGCACTGAAGCTTTCTTT.

The V and J genes are TRBV9 and TRBJ2-5; D remains unclear. V was cut by 0 bases and J by 1 base, with 10 bases left in between. The CDR3 sequence is 15 residues long. Germline V gene lookup returns CDR1 SGDLS and CDR2 YYNGEE. CDR3 protein: CASSVEERFQETQYF. CDR3 in DNA: TGTGCCAGCAGCGTAGAGGAACGATTCCAAGAGACCCAGTACTTC.

The rearrangement uses TRBV5-1 and TRBJ2-7, with TRBD2 matching over 9 bases. Germline-derived CDR1 and CDR2 are SGHRS and YFSETQ. The CDR3 runs to 15 residues. Germline trimming cut 3 bases from V and 1 base from J; bases unmatched to any gene: 5. This chain's CDR3 is CASSSSGGLSYEQYF. The CDR3 region has the DNA TGCGCCAGCAGCTCGAGCGGGGGGTTATCCTACGAGCAGTACTTC.

CDR3 amino acids: CASPIGGRGLGNQPQHF. CDR3 DNA: TGTGCCAGCCCTATAGGAGGGAGAGGTTTAGGCAATCAGCCCCAGCATTTT. The chain recombines TRBV19 with TRBJ1-5; D is unresolved. V dropped 9 bases and J dropped 2 bases, with 23 bases sitting between them. The CDR3 has 17 residues. Germline assignment: CDR1 LNHDA and CDR2 SQIVND (reference sequence).

The chain combines TRBV5-1 with TRBJ1-5; the D is unclear. CDR3 length equals 13 residues. With 0 bases removed from V and 3 bases from J, the gap between germline ends came to 4 bases. Germline CDR1 and CDR2: SGHRS and YFSETQ. DNA for the CDR3: TGCGCCAGCAGCTTGGGGCCCAATCAGCCCCAGCATTTT. This codes for CASSLGPNQPQHF.

V usage is TRBV7-3 and J usage is TRBJ1-2; TRBD1 matches at 7 bases. The germline CDR1 and CDR2 sequences are SGHTA and FQGTGA. The ends lost 5 bases at V and 6 bases at J; junction bases unmatched: 12. This CDR3 contains 15 residues. This CDR3 is CASSPTGTDDDGYTF. The CDR3 nucleotides read TGTGCCAGCAGCCCCACCGGGACAGATGATGATGGCTACACCTTC. Combining the CDR3 with reference TRBV7-3 and TRBJ1-2 gives the whole variable domain GAGVSQTPSNKVTEKGKYVELRCDPISGHTALYWYRQSLGQGPEFLIYFQGTGAADDSGLPNDRFFAVRPEGSVSTLKIQRTERGDSAVYLCASSPTGTDDDGYTFGSGTRLTVV.

V and J are TRBV5-6 and TRBJ1-1; 7 bases match TRBD1. Germline V gene data show CDR1 as SGHDT and CDR2 as YYEEEE. The CDR3 covers 15 residues. The V and J ends lost 1 base and 1 base, in that order; junction bases with no gene match: 4. The CDR3 loop reads CASSLYRDRNTEAFF. Here the CDR3 DNA reads TGTGCCAGCAGCTTGTACCGGGACAGGAACACTGAAGCTTTCTTT.

This chain connects TRBV2 to TRBJ2-5, with D perhaps matching TRBD1 (6 bases). Germline V gene sequence: CDR1 SNHLY, CDR2 FYNNEI. The CDR3 is 13 residues long. The ends were cut back, 5 bases at V and 7 bases at J, with 14 bases in the middle. CDR3 region: CASSPQVGGTQYF. In nucleotides, the CDR3 is TGTGCCAGCAGTCCCCAGGTAGGGGGGACCCAGTACTTC. Full variable domain (outside the CDR3, taken from reference TRBV2 and TRBJ2-5): EPEVTQTPSHQVTQMGQEVILRCVPISNHLYFYWYRQILGQKVEFLVSFYNNEISEKSEIFDDQFSVERPDGSNFTLKIRSTKLEDSAMYFCASSPQVGGTQYFGPGTRLLVL.

The rearrangement links TRBV2 to TRBJ1-1; a weak D match, TRBD1 (5 bases). V was pared by 3 bases and J by 3 bases, with 8 bases between. The germline V gene has CDR1 SNHLY and CDR2 FYNNEI. The CDR3 is 13 residues long. The DNA for the CDR3 is TGTGCCAGCAGTGAGTCCAGGGACACTGAAGCTTTCTTT. As protein: CASSESRDTEAFF. The full variable domain, completed using reference TRBV2 and TRBJ1-1, is EPEVTQTPSHQVTQMGQEVILRCVPISNHLYFYWYRQILGQKVEFLVSFYNNEISEKSEIFDDQFSVERPDGSNFTLKIRSTKLEDSAMYFCASSESRDTEAFFGQGTRLTVV.

The rearrangement uses TRBV11-2 and TRBJ1-1; weak D call: TRBD1 (5 bases). CDR3 size: 11 residues. V was clipped by 8 bases and J by 10 bases, with 14 bases between them. CDR1 is SGHAT and CDR2 is FQNNGV in the germline V gene. The CDR3 DNA reads TGTGCCAGCCGGGGAGGGGCGGGAGCTTTCTTT. It specifies CASRGGAGAFF.

V and J are TRBV15 and TRBJ2-2; no clear D. V lost 0 bases to trimming and J lost 2 bases, with 7 bases between them. The CDR3 loop spans 15 amino acids. Germline V lookup: CDR1 LNHNV, CDR2 YYDKDF (reference sequence). This CDR3 is CATSRDQPNTGELFF. CDR3 in DNA: TGTGCCACCAGCAGAGATCAACCTAACACCGGGGAGCTGTTTTTT.

V and J are TRBV2 and TRBJ1-5, with TRBD1 matching 7 bases. After removal of 6 bases from V and 4 bases from J, the junction contained 6 bases not matched to a gene. Per the germline V gene, CDR1 is SNHLY and CDR2 is FYNNEI. The CDR3 has 14 amino acids. Written as DNA, the CDR3 is TGTGCCAGCAGGCCCGCAGGGGGGAATCAGCCCCAGCATTTT. Translated: CASRPAGGNQPQHF.

This clone occurred once. V usage is TRBV10-3 and J usage is TRBJ2-3; TRBD2 is a possible D gene (5 bases). The CDR3 loop spans 12 amino acids. From germline, CDR1 is ENHRY and CDR2 SYGVKD. V lost 6 bases to trimming and J lost 5 bases, with 9 bases between them. The CDR3 coding sequence is TGTGCCATCAGGAATAGCGTAGATACGCAGTATTTT. Protein product: CAIRNSVDTQYF.

The chain carries TRBV25-1 and TRBJ1-3; D unclear. Trimming left V 6 bases short and J 3 bases short, with 3 bases between. CDR3 size: 11 residues. Germline CDR1 MGHDK, CDR2 SYGVNS. The CDR3 sequence is CASSRGNTIYF. CDR3 in DNA: TGTGCCAGCAGCCGTGGAAACACCATATATTTT.

V is TRBV5-6 and J is TRBJ2-7; D perhaps matches TRBD2 (6 bases). Germline CDR1 reads SGHDT; CDR2 reads YYEEEE. The CDR3 sequence is 14 residues long. With 2 bases removed from V and 3 bases from J, the gap between germline ends came to 12 bases. The CDR3, as DNA: TGTGCCAGCAGCTTCCCGGGACTCGGCTACGAGCAGTACTTC. Amino acid sequence: CASSFPGLGYEQYF.

V gene TRBV12-5 combines with J gene TRBJ1-1, with D unresolved. This CDR3 comprises 12 residues. Trimming cost V 6 bases and J 5 bases, with 10 bases left between them. The V gene's germline CDR1 is LGHNT and CDR2 FRNRAP. CDR3 loop: CASGTRVTEAFF. CDR3 DNA: TGTGCTAGTGGCACCCGGGTAACTGAAGCTTTCTTT.

The J gene is TRBJ2-1, the V gene TRBV30; the D gene is possibly TRBD1 (5 bases). V lost 2 bases and J lost 5, with 10 bases in between. The germline gives CDR1 GTSNPN, CDR2 SVGIG (reference sequence). The CDR3 has 13 amino acids. The chain's CDR3 is CAWSPDSNNEQFF. For the CDR3, the DNA is TGTGCCTGGAGTCCCGACAGTAACAATGAGCAGTTCTTC.

This clone was counted only a few times. The V and J genes are TRBV15 and TRBJ1-6; no firm D call. The CDR3 has 17 residues. Germline-derived CDR1 and CDR2 are LNHNV and YYDKDF (reference sequence). Trimming pared 5 bases from V and 1 base from J, leaving 15 bases between. The CDR3, as DNA: TGTGCCACCAGCGCCGGCCGGCGGTTTTCCTATAATTCACCCCTCCACTTT. Translating it yields CATSAGRRFSYNSPLHF. Supplemented by reference TRBV15 and TRBJ1-6, the full variable domain reads DAMVIQNPRYQVTQFGKPVTLSCSQTLNHNVMYWYQQKSSQAPKLLFHYYDKDFNNEADTPDNFQSRRPNTSFCFLDIRSPGLGDTAMYLCATSAGRRFSYNSPLHFGNGTRLTVT.

A word on this clone: This sample includes further DNA sequences coding for the same CDR3. This chain joins TRBV30 and TRBJ1-3; unclear D gene. CDR3 length: 12 amino acids. Trimming stripped 0 bases from V and 7 bases from J, with 7 bases between. The germline gives CDR1 GTSNPN, CDR2 SVGIG (reference sequence). CDR3 bases: TGTGCCTGGAGTGTACTGGGGAACACCATATATTTT. This sequence encodes CAWSVLGNTIYF. The complete variable domain, with remaining parts taken from reference TRBV30 and TRBJ1-3, reads SQTIHQWPATLVQPVGSPLSLECTVEGTSNPNLYWYRQAAGRGLQLLFYSVGIGQISSEVPQNLSASRPQDRQFILSSKKLLLSDSGFYLCAWSVLGNTIYFGEGSWLTVV.

The rearrangement uses TRBV18 and TRBJ2-7, with D perhaps matching TRBD1 (6 bases). This CDR3 comprises 12 residues. Trimming took 2 bases from V and 5 from J, leaving 7 bases between them. Germline assignment: CDR1 KGHSH and CDR2 LQKENI. The CDR3 nucleotides read TGTGCCAGCTCACCAGCAGGGGACGAGCAGTACTTC. Residues: CASSPAGDEQYF.

The rearrangement links TRBV6-6 to TRBJ2-1; D possibly corresponds to TRBD2 (6 bases). The ends were cut back, 4 bases at V and 1 base at J, with 11 bases in the middle. Per the germline V gene, CDR1 is MNHNY and CDR2 is SVGAGI (reference sequence). CDR3 size: 15 residues. The chain's CDR3 is CASSLLAGSYNEQFF. CDR3 nucleotides: TGTGCCAGCAGTTTACTAGCCGGTTCCTACAATGAGCAGTTCTTC.

The chain recombines TRBV4-2 with TRBJ2-7; TRBD2 matches 12 bases. V lost 4 bases to trimming and J lost 7 bases; unmatched junction nucleotides: 8. CDR3 size: 15 residues. Germline loops: CDR1 LGHNA, CDR2 YNFKEQ. The CDR3 region is CASSPLAGGSSEQYF. The CDR3 DNA sequence: TGTGCCAGCAGCCCCCTAGCGGGGGGGTCGTCTGAGCAGTACTTC.

The V and J genes are TRBV7-9 and TRBJ1-4, with no clear D. The V end lost 3 bases, the J end lost 6 bases, and 17 bases lay between the germline ends. Per germline, CDR1 SEHNR and CDR2 FQNEAQ (reference sequence). The CDR3 totals 16 residues. CDR3 sequence reads: CASSFGVTEWDEKLFF. In nucleotides, the CDR3 is TGTGCCAGCAGCTTTGGAGTTACGGAATGGGATGAAAAACTGTTTTTT.

This clone was found a few times. The chain has TRBV7-6 and TRBJ2-1; weak D call: TRBD2 (6 bases). The ends were cut back, 1 base at V and 5 bases at J, with 12 bases in the middle. The CDR3 extends over 15 amino acids. Germline V lookup: CDR1 SGHVS, CDR2 FNYEAQ. The CDR3 DNA sequence: TGTGCCAGCAGCTTAGTAGCGCGGGGAAACAATGAGCAGTTCTTC. This codes for CASSLVARGNNEQFF.

As regards this clone: The junction does not match germline at one end; this may be a read error. The J gene is TRBJ2-1, the V gene TRBV7-7; D not resolved. This CDR3 spans 14 amino acids. CDR1 is SSHAT, CDR2 FNYEAQ, per germline (reference sequence). The CDR3 bases are TGTGCTAGCAGCTTAGCTCTCGGTTACAATGAGCAGTTCTTC. Its protein product is CASSLALGYNEQFF.